The rows below give T cell receptor beta chains drawn from one sample of a study of blood T cell repertoires in COVID-19. Clones were read by immunoSEQ multiplex PCR, and TCRdb kept only the in-frame ones, dropping some. The sample records 200,000 to 250,000 clones, approximately 80% being singletons. The sequenced sample was PBMCs or T cells enriched from blood (not recorded which). The receptor source for this set is a woman between 40 and 55 years old with acute COVID-19. CDR3s include the opening cysteine and the closing phenylalanine or tryptophan. Fields, in order: D gene, clone size, J gene, V gene, CDR3 DNA, CDR3 protein. The D gene is left open where the match is weak. Expanded clones get a size class; other rows say once, few or many, or leave the size out.

>-|-|TRBJ1-2|TRBV4-3
TGCGCCAGCAGCCAAGAGGTAGCGGCGGTTGGCTACACCTTC
CASSQEVAAVGYTF
>-|medium-sized|TRBJ1-3|TRBV19
TGTGCCAGTAGCCCCCGGGACTCTGGAAACACCATATATTTT
CASSPRDSGNTIYF
>-|once|TRBJ2-5|TRBV6-5
TGTGCCAGCAGTTACGGTTGGCGGGCCTCCCAAGAGACCCAGTACTTC
CASSYGWRASQETQYF
>-|many|TRBJ2-7|TRBV3-1/TRBV3-2
TGTGCCAGCAGCGACAGCTCCTACGAGCAGTACTTC
CASSDSSYEQYF
>-|-|TRBJ2-6|TRBV30
TGTGCCTGGAGAAACCCAGGTGCCCTCTCCTTTGGGGCCAACGTCCTGACTTTC
CAWRNPGALSFGANVLTF
>TRBD1|-|TRBJ1-2|TRBV19
TGTGCCAGTAGTCCAGGGGGAGCAAGCTATGGCTACACCTTC
CASSPGGASYGYTF
>-|-|TRBJ2-2|TRBV28
TGTGCCACCAACGTTAGGAGAAACACCGGGGAGCTGTTTTTT
CATNVRRNTGELFF
>TRBD1|-|TRBJ2-1|TRBV7-3
TGTGCCAGCAGCTTGGGACAGGGAAATGAGCAGTTCTTC
CASSLGQGNEQFF
>-|-|TRBJ2-6|TRBV7-2
TGTGCCAGCAGCTTCTTTGGGGCCAACGTCCTGACTTTC
CASSFFGANVLTF
>TRBD1|-|TRBJ1-2|TRBV20-1
TGCAAAGCCAGGACAGGGTCTGGCTACACCTTC
CKARTGSGYTF
>-|-|TRBJ2-1|TRBV20-1
TGCAGTGCTACGGTTTATACCGGGTTCTTC
CSATVYTGFF
>TRBD1|once|TRBJ2-5|TRBV25-1
TGTGCCAGCAGTTGGAGGACAGGAAAAGAGACCCAGTACTTC
CASSWRTGKETQYF
>TRBD1|-|TRBJ2-7|TRBV5-5
TGTGCCAGCAGCCGGGACAGGGCCTACGAGCAGTACTTC
CASSRDRAYEQYF
>TRBD1|once|TRBJ1-5|TRBV2
TGTGCCAGCAGAGCACAGGGGTCTCAGCCCCAGCATTTT
CASRAQGSQPQHF
>-|few|TRBJ1-2|TRBV5-5
TGTGCCAGCAGCTTGCCAGACTATGGCTACACCTTC
CASSLPDYGYTF
>-|-|TRBJ1-4|TRBV19
TGTGCCAGTAGTATCCGGGGTCTTAATGAAAAACTGTTTTTT
CASSIRGLNEKLFF
>-|-|TRBJ1-1|TRBV11-2
TGTGCCAGCAGCTTCAGGGTTAAGGGTGAAGCTTTCTTT
CASSFRVKGEAFF
>TRBD2|-|TRBJ2-1|TRBV7-8
TGTGCCAGCAGCTTTATGGCTGGCGGGAGCTACAATGAGCAGTTCTTC
CASSFMAGGSYNEQFF
>-|-|TRBJ1-6|TRBV24-1
TGTGCCACCAGTGATTTCTACAGGAGCTCCTATAATTCACCCCTCCACTTT
CATSDFYRSSYNSPLHF
>-|-|TRBJ1-1|TRBV5-1
TGCGCCAGCAGCTTGGCTGCACGGGGGAACACTGAAGCTTTCTTT
CASSLAARGNTEAFF
>TRBD2|-|TRBJ2-2|TRBV5-1
TGCGCCAGCGGGGGGGTCTCGAACACCGGGGAGCTGTTTTTT
CASGGVSNTGELFF
>-|-|TRBJ2-7|TRBV5-6
TGTGCCAGCAGCCCCCTGAGGTACTACCACTCCTACGAGCAGTACTTC
CASSPLRYYHSYEQYF
>-|once|TRBJ2-5|TRBV6-1
TGTGCCAGCAGTGAAATGATCCGGACAGGGAGGGGAGAGACCCAGTACTTC
CASSEMIRTGRGETQYF
>TRBD2|-|TRBJ2-7|TRBV27
TGTGCCAGCAGTTTCGCTAGCGGGAGCTACGAGCAGTACTTC
CASSFASGSYEQYF
>-|-|TRBJ2-5|TRBV10-1
TGCGCCAGCAGTGAAAGCCGGGAGCAAGAGACCCAGTACTTC
CASSESREQETQYF
>TRBD2|-|TRBJ2-7|TRBV13
TGTGCCAGCAGCGCCCCTAGCGGGAGACCGACCGGGCAGTACTTC
CASSAPSGRPTGQYF
>-|-|TRBJ1-5|TRBV3-1/TRBV3-2
TGTGCCAGCAGCCAAGACGCAGGTGAGAATCAGCCCCAGCATTTT
CASSQDAGENQPQHF
>-|-|TRBJ1-2|TRBV7-8
TGTGCCAGCAGCTTAGGGGGTTCGGGAACCACCCAATATGGCTACACCTTC
CASSLGGSGTTQYGYTF
>TRBD1|-|TRBJ1-1|TRBV2
TGTGCCAGCAGCGGACAGGTGAACACTGAAGCTTTCTTT
CASSGQVNTEAFF
>TRBD1|-|TRBJ2-3|TRBV28
TGTGCCAGCAGCCCAGCCTCAGGGGGGGGACAGGGGACAGATACGCAGTATTTT
CASSPASGGGQGTDTQYF
>TRBD1|-|TRBJ1-3|TRBV18
TGTGCCAGCTCACCACCGACAGGGGCCTCTGGAAACACCATATATTTT
CASSPPTGASGNTIYF
>TRBD2|-|TRBJ2-7|TRBV18
TGTGCCAGCTCACAGACTAGCGGGTACTCCTACGAGCAGTACTTC
CASSQTSGYSYEQYF
>-|-|TRBJ1-2|TRBV18
TGTGCCAGCTCACCACCGTCCCTCGGGGCTAACTATGGCTACACCTTC
CASSPPSLGANYGYTF
>-|-|TRBJ1-3|TRBV7-2
TGTGCCAGCAGCTCCCGAACAGGGTCTGGAAACACCATATATTTT
CASSSRTGSGNTIYF
>TRBD2|-|TRBJ2-2|TRBV7-2
TGTGCCAGCAGCCCCCTTGGCAGCGGGAGCACCGGGGAGCTGTTTTTT
CASSPLGSGSTGELFF
>-|-|TRBJ1-2|TRBV11-2
TGTGCCAGCAGCTTAGGAGGCAAGGGGGGGGTGTATGGCTACACCTTC
CASSLGGKGGVYGYTF
>TRBD1|-|TRBJ2-2|TRBV19
TGTGCCAGTAGTATTAGGGACAGGGGAATACTAAGGAACACCGGGGAGCTGTTTTTT
CASSIRDRGILRNTGELFF
>-|-|TRBJ2-2|TRBV7-3
TGTGCCAGCAGCCCGGACACCGGGGAGCTGTTTTTT
CASSPDTGELFF
>-|few|TRBJ2-3|TRBV6-5
TGTGCCAGCAGTTCCACAGGGCTTGCGTCCTCAGATACGCAGTATTTT
CASSSTGLASSDTQYF
>-|-|TRBJ1-4|TRBV3-1/TRBV3-2
TGTGCCAGCAGTCCAGGGGCCTGGGATGAAAAACTGTTTTTT
CASSPGAWDEKLFF
>-|-|TRBJ1-2|TRBV15
TGTGCCACCAGCAGATATACAGGGAAAGAGCATGGCTACACCTTC
CATSRYTGKEHGYTF
>-|few|TRBJ2-7|TRBV30
TGTGCCTGGAGCCCAGGGGGAGGCTTTTACGAGCAGTACTTC
CAWSPGGGFYEQYF
>TRBD1|-|TRBJ2-5|TRBV4-1
TGCGCCAGCAGCCATCAAACAGGGGGCCAAGAGACCCAGTACTTC
CASSHQTGGQETQYF